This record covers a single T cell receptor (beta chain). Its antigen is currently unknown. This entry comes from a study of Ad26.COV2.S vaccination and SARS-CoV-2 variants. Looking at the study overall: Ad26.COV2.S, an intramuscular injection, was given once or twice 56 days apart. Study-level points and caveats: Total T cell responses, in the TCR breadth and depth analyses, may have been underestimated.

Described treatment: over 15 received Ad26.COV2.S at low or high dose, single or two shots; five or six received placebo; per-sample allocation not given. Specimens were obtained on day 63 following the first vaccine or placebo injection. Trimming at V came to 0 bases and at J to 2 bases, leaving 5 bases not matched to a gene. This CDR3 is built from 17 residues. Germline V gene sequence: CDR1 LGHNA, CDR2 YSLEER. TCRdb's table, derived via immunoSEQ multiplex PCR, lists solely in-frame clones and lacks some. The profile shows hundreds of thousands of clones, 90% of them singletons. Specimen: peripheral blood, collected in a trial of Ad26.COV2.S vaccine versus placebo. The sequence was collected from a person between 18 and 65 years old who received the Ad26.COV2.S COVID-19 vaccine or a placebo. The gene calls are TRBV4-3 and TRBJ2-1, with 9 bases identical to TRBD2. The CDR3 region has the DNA TGCGCCAGCAGCCAAGATCAGGCGGGAGGGGCCTACAATGAGCAGTTCTTC. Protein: CASSQDQAGGAYNEQFF.